Sequencing of this TCR beta chain was carried out in a study of blood T cell repertoires in COVID-19. V shed 5 bases and J shed 2 bases, with 6 bases lying between them. The CDR3 extends over 11 amino acids. In germline, CDR1 is GTSNPN, CDR2 SVGIG (reference sequence). Clones were read by immunoSEQ multiplex PCR, and TCRdb kept only the in-frame ones, dropping some. The sample records approximately 190,000 clones, 84% being singletons. The receptor comes from a woman younger than 45 who had been exposed to COVID-19. V is TRBV30 and J is TRBJ1-2; tentatively, D is TRBD1 (6 bases). Material: PBMCs or T cells enriched from blood (not recorded which). The CDR3 DNA is TGTGCCTGGGGACAGAACTATGGCTACACCTTC. Its translation is CAWGQNYGYTF.